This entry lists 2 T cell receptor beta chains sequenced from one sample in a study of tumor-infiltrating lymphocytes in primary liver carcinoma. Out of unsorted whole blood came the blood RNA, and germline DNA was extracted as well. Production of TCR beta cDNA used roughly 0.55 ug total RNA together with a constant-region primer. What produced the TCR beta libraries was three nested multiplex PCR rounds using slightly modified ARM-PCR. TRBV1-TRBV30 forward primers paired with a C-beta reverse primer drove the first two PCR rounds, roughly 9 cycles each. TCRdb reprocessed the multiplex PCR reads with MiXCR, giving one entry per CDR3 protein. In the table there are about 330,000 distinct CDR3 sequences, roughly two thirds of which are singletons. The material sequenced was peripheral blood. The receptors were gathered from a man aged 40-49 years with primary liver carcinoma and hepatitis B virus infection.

CDR3 in DNA: TGTGCCAGCAGCGGCAGGGTCTCCTATGAGCAGTTCTTC. It translates to CASSGRVSYEQFF. The chain combines TRBV4-2 with TRBJ2-1, with D perhaps TRBD1 (5 bases). This CDR3 has 13 amino acids. V was clipped by 5 bases and J by 8 bases, with 13 bases between them. Germline assignment: CDR1 LGHNA and CDR2 YNFKEQ.

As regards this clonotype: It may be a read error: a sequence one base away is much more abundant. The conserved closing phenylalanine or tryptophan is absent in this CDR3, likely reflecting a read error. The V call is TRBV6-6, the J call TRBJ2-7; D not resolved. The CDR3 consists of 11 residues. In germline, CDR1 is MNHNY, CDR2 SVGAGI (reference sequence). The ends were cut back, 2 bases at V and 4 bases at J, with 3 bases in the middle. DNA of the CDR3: TGTGCCAGCAGTTACCGATACGAGCAGTACATC. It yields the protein CASSYRYEQYI.